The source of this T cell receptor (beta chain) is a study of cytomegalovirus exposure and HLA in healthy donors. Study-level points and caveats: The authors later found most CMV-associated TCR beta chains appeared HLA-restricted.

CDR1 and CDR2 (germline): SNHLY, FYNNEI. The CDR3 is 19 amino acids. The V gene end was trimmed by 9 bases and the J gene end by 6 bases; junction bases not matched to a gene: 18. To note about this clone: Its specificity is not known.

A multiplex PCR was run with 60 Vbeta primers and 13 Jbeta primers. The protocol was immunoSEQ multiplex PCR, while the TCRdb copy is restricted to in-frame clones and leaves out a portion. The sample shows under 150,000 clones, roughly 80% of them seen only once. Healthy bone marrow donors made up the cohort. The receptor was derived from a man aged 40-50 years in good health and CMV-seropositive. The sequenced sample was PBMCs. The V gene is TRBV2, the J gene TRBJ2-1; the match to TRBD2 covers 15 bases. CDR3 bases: TGTGCCAGAACGCCCGGGACTAGCGGGAGGAAGGGGGGGGGCAATGAGCAGTTCTTC. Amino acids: CARTPGTSGRKGGGNEQFF. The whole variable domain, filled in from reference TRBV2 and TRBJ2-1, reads EPEVTQTPSHQVTQMGQEVILRCVPISNHLYFYWYRQILGQKVEFLVSFYNNEISEKSEIFDDQFSVERPDGSNFTLKIRSTKLEDSAMYFCARTPGTSGRKGGGNEQFFGPGTRLTVL.